This T cell receptor beta chain was recorded in a study of identical twins. TCRdb used MiXCR to reprocess the 5' RACE reads, holding one entry per CDR3 protein. The sample records approximately 590,000 distinct CDR3 sequences, 9.6% being singletons. The V segment lost 1 base and the J segment 3 bases; nucleotides outside the gene matches: 3. Germline V CDR1 and CDR2: SEHNR, FQNEAQ (reference sequence). The CDR3 consists of 15 residues. These data also featured in a second study, about yellow fever vaccine responses in identical twins.

This receptor was identified in a woman in her late teens or twenties in good health. The sample comprised PBMCs. The chain has TRBV7-9 and TRBJ2-7; the match to TRBD1 covers 10 bases. The CDR3 nucleotides are TGTGCCAGCAGCTTAGTCCGGGACAGGGGCTACGAGCAGTACTTC. Translation gives CASSLVRDRGYEQYF.